The 26 T cell receptor beta chains below come from one sample, sequenced in a study of blood T cell repertoires in COVID-19. Sequencing was performed with immunoSEQ multiplex PCR; in TCRdb, only in-frame clones are kept and a portion is missing. The sample carries 150,000 or so clones, around 82% recorded once. Sequencing was carried out using peripheral blood. These receptors were collected from a human donor in a cohort sampled during active COVID-19.

The gene calls are TRBV5-5 and TRBJ2-7; 8 bases are shared with TRBD2. V was pared by 4 bases and J by 0 bases, with 6 bases of the junction left unmatched. This CDR3 has 15 amino acids. Germline V gene sequence: CDR1 SGHKS, CDR2 YYEKEE (reference sequence). CDR3 coding DNA: TGTGCCAGCAGCACACAAGCGGGGGCCTCCTACGAGCAGTACTTC. Translated: CASSTQAGASYEQYF.

This chain links TRBV11-3 with TRBJ2-7; 7 bases map to TRBD1. V lost 5 bases, J lost 5 bases, and 9 bases stayed unmatched. Germline CDR1 is SGHNT and CDR2 is YENEEA. CDR3 length: 14 residues. The CDR3 reads CASSPWDSSDEQYV. Here the CDR3 DNA reads TGTGCCAGCAGCCCGTGGGACAGCTCGGACGAGCAGTACGTC.

The genes are TRBV11-3 and TRBJ2-3; D may be TRBD2 (6 bases). The CDR3 contains 16 residues. Per germline, CDR1 SGHNT and CDR2 YENEEA. Trimming removed 1 base at V and 0 bases at J, with 11 bases between. The CDR3 reads CASSLVAGRSTDTQYF. DNA of the CDR3: TGTGCCAGCAGCTTAGTTGCGGGACGGAGCACAGATACGCAGTATTTT.

This chain links TRBV5-1 with TRBJ2-7; D may be TRBD2 (6 bases). The CDR3 is 13 residues long. Germline V gives CDR1 SGHRS, CDR2 YFSETQ. Trimming stripped 4 bases from V and 1 base from J, with 9 bases between. The CDR3 DNA is TGCGCCAGCAGCCTGGCGGGATCCTACGAGCAGTACTTC. It encodes CASSLAGSYEQYF.

The gene calls are TRBV5-6 and TRBJ1-1, with a weak D call TRBD1 (5 bases). The CDR3 length is 15 residues. From germline, CDR1 is SGHDT and CDR2 YYEEEE. Trimming removed 4 bases from V and 5 bases from J, with 18 bases in between. The CDR3 protein is CASSVGPNRGTEAFF. Written as DNA, the CDR3 is TGTGCCAGCAGCGTCGGACCCAATAGGGGAACTGAAGCTTTCTTT.

About this clone itself: Other DNA variants within this sample encode the same CDR3. The chain links TRBV7-6 to TRBJ1-1, with a weak D call TRBD1 (5 bases). Trimming pared 5 bases from V and 1 base from J, leaving 14 bases between. CDR3 length equals 15 residues. The germline V gene encodes CDR1 SGHVS and CDR2 FNYEAQ. CDR3 region: CASSLGGAANTEAFF. CDR3 DNA: TGTGCCAGCAGCCTGGGTGGGGCAGCGAACACTGAAGCTTTCTTT.

The chain uses TRBV9 and TRBJ1-6; no reliable D call. CDR3 length: 16 residues. V lost 3 bases and J 0 bases, leaving 10 bases between the germline ends. Germline-derived CDR1 and CDR2 are SGDLS and YYNGEE. CDR3 residues: CASSDGQSSYNSPLHF. The CDR3 region has the DNA TGTGCCAGCAGCGACGGTCAAAGCTCCTATAATTCACCCCTCCACTTT.

This clone showed up just once. This chain links TRBV29-1 with TRBJ2-2; no definite D call. Germline assignment: CDR1 SQVTM and CDR2 ANQGSEA. V was cut by 1 base and J by 3 bases, with 6 bases left in between. There are 13 residues in the CDR3. The CDR3 reads CSVEGQHTGELFF. The CDR3 nucleotides read TGCAGCGTTGAAGGGCAACACACCGGGGAGCTGTTTTTT.

This chain uses TRBV6-4 with TRBJ1-2; 8 bases map to TRBD1. CDR1 and CDR2 (germline): MRHNA, SNTAGT. After removal of 2 bases from V and 1 base from J, the junction contained 3 bases not matched to a gene. This CDR3 is built from 15 residues. In DNA form, the CDR3 reads TGTGCCAGCAGTGACGGACAGGGTTTTAACTATGGCTACACCTTC. Translation gives CASSDGQGFNYGYTF.

In nucleotides, the CDR3 is TGTGCCAGCAGCCACAGGGGGCGCCGTTGGGGTGAAGCTTTCTTT. As protein: CASSHRGRRWGEAFF. The J gene is TRBJ1-1, the V gene TRBV5-6, with 9 bases that match TRBD1. This CDR3 region has 15 residues. Germline CDR1 is SGHDT and CDR2 is YYEEEE. V shed 4 bases and J 7 bases; nucleotides not matched to a gene: 11.

This clone appeared a single time. This chain links TRBV18 with TRBJ2-1, with 10 bases that match TRBD1. The CDR3 is 17 residues long. Trimming removed 1 base from V and 7 bases from J; junction bases left unmatched: 10. CDR1 and CDR2 (germline): KGHSH, LQKENI. This chain's CDR3 is CASSPQIDRGPGNEQFF. The CDR3 DNA reads as TGTGCCAGCTCACCACAGATCGACAGGGGGCCTGGAAATGAGCAGTTCTTC.

The chain links TRBV14 to TRBJ1-3, with a weak D call TRBD1 (6 bases). There are 14 residues in the CDR3. Germline CDR1 SGHDN, CDR2 FVKESK. Trimming took off 5 bases at V and 8 bases at J, with 16 bases between the two ends. CDR3: CASSMQGGRDTIYF. For the CDR3, the DNA is TGTGCCAGCAGCATGCAAGGGGGTCGGGACACCATATATTTT.

The chain couples TRBV27 to TRBJ2-4, with 8 bases fitting TRBD2. The V and J ends lost 6 bases and 9 bases, in that order; junction bases with no gene match: 7. Germline values: CDR1 MNHEY, CDR2 SMNVEV (reference sequence). The CDR3 spans 13 residues. CDR3 coding DNA: TGTGCCAGCAGCCCCGGGGGGGGGCGCATTCAGTACTTC. Translation gives CASSPGGGRIQYF.

CDR3 in amino acids: CASSTLQGSYNEQFF. The CDR3 region has the DNA TGTGCCAGTAGTACCCTACAGGGCTCCTACAATGAGCAGTTCTTC. The chain links TRBV19 to TRBJ2-1; TRBD1 might be the D (6 bases). Per the germline V gene, CDR1 is LNHDA and CDR2 is SQIVND (reference sequence). V gave up 4 bases and J gave up 0 bases, with 10 bases separating them. The CDR3 totals 15 residues.

The chain joins TRBV10-3 to TRBJ2-3; 13 bases map to TRBD2. The germline V gene encodes CDR1 ENHRY and CDR2 SYGVKD. This CDR3 spans 16 amino acids. With 7 bases clipped from V and 2 bases from J, the junction kept 6 bases outside the gene matches. CDR3 coding DNA: TGTGCCATCACCAGGACTAGCGGGGGACACACAGATACGCAGTATTTT. It specifies CAITRTSGGHTDTQYF.

This chain uses TRBV3-1 (or the pseudogene TRBV3-2) with TRBJ1-2; TRBD1 agrees at 9 bases. The germline CDR1 and CDR2 sequences are LGHDT and YNNKEL (reference sequence). CDR3 length: 13 residues. Trimming took 1 base from V and 8 from J; bases not matched to a gene: 2. CDR3 nucleotide sequence: TGTGCCAGCAGCCAAGGTACAGGGGGCGGCTACACCTTC. This sequence encodes CASSQGTGGGYTF.

Points on this clone: The germline gene is not matched at one end of the junction; a read error may be the cause. The chain combines TRBV12-3 or TRBV12-4 with TRBJ2-1, with a possible D match to TRBD2 (6 bases). The CDR3 is 13 amino acids. Here the CDR3 reads CASNLAAHNEQFF. CDR3 sequence (DNA): TGTGCCAGCAATTTAGCGGCCCACAATGAGCAGTTCTTC.

This clone has a handful of counts. This sequence joins TRBV7-3 and TRBJ2-7, with 8 bases matching TRBD1. After removal of 5 bases from V and 9 bases from J, the junction contained 6 bases not matched to a gene. The CDR3 has 12 residues. Germline lookup yields CDR1 SGHTA and CDR2 FQGTGA. In DNA, the CDR3 is TGTGCCAGCAGCCTTGGACAGGGCGGGCAGTACGTC. Its protein product is CASSLGQGGQYV.

This clone occurred a few times. The rearrangement joins TRBV18 to TRBJ1-4; no clear D. The length of the CDR3 is 13 residues. Germline V lookup: CDR1 KGHSH, CDR2 LQKENI. Trimming removed 2 bases from V and 8 bases from J, with 9 bases in between. The CDR3 nucleotides read TGTGCCAGCTCACCAACGACTCGGGAAAAACTGTTTTTT. Translation gives CASSPTTREKLFF.

The chain is built from TRBV5-4 and TRBJ2-5; 8 bases agree with TRBD2. Germline V gene lookup returns CDR1 SGHNT and CDR2 YYREEE (reference sequence). V trimming: 2 bases; J trimming: 4 bases; junction bases outside the gene matches: 7. The CDR3 contains 15 residues. The CDR3 bases are TGTGCCAGCAGCTTAACGGGGGGGCGTCCAGAGACCCAGTACTTC. It translates to CASSLTGGRPETQYF.

The CDR3 coding sequence is TGTGCCACCAGCAGAGTTGTGACACCGGAGACCCAGTACTTC. Translated: CATSRVVTPETQYF. The rearrangement joins TRBV15 to TRBJ2-5; D is uncertain. The germline gives CDR1 LNHNV, CDR2 YYDKDF (reference sequence). V gave up 1 base and J gave up 5 bases, with 11 bases separating them. The CDR3 runs 14 residues.

V gene TRBV9 combines with J gene TRBJ2-1, with 13 bases aligning to TRBD2. The junction had 18 bases not matched to a gene; V was cut back by 3 bases and J by 6 bases. The CDR3 totals 20 residues. Germline CDR1 is SGDLS and CDR2 is YYNGEE. In nucleotides, the CDR3 is TGTGCCAGCAGCGCACGACTTGAACTAGCGGGGGGGCTGGGAGGCAATGAGCAGTTCTTC. Protein: CASSARLELAGGLGGNEQFF.

CDR3 sequence reads: CASSWGTGGSYEQYV. CDR3 coding DNA: TGTGCCAGCAGCTGGGGGACAGGGGGCTCCTACGAGCAGTACGTC. The chain has TRBV7-2 and TRBJ2-7, with 11 bases that match TRBD1. The junction had 2 bases not matched to a gene; V was cut back by 4 bases and J by 0 bases. Germline V gene sequence: CDR1 SGHTA, CDR2 FQGNSA. The CDR3 is 15 amino acids.

This chain links TRBV19 with TRBJ1-5; D gene uncertain. This CDR3 contains 12 residues. The V gene lost 3 bases and the J gene lost 5 bases, with 5 bases spanning the gap. From germline, CDR1 is LNHDA and CDR2 SQIVND (reference sequence). CDR3 loop: CASSIIDQPQHF. The CDR3 DNA follows: TGTGCCAGTAGTATTATTGATCAGCCCCAGCATTTT.

This clone was detected only a few times. V gene TRBV5-1 combines with J gene TRBJ2-1, with TRBD2 matching 11 bases. Germline CDR1 SGHRS, CDR2 YFSETQ. The CDR3 consists of 17 residues. Losses at the gene ends were 4 bases for V and 0 bases for J; bases not matched to a gene: 6. CDR3 region: CASSLTSGASSYNEQFF. The CDR3 nucleotides are TGCGCCAGCAGCCTGACTAGCGGGGCAAGCTCCTACAATGAGCAGTTCTTC.

The chain recombines TRBV9 with TRBJ2-7; perhaps TRBD2 as D (6 bases). This CDR3 contains 14 residues. In germline, CDR1 is SGDLS, CDR2 YYNGEE. Trimming took 3 bases from V and 4 from J, leaving 14 bases between them. This CDR3 is CASSARGGDYEQYV. CDR3 coding DNA: TGTGCCAGCAGCGCTCGAGGCGGGGATTACGAGCAGTACGTC.